This TCR beta chain was sequenced for a study of blood T cell repertoires in COVID-19. Study-level background: Acute and convalescent COVID-19 samples came from the United States, Italy and Spain. The analysed material was cDNA or gDNA that came from T cells, B-cell-depleted T cells, or PBMCs.

Original processing notes: Scientists estimated how many nucleated cells there were by amplifying reference gene primers. The table came from immunoSEQ multiplex PCR; TCRdb's copy has only in-frame clones and leaves some out. The D gene and trimming were derived from the DNA, and the V and J assignments and clone size from that table. The table has tens of thousands of clones, around 90% seen once. The CDR3 sequence is 16 residues long. V was cut by 4 bases and J by 4 bases, with 19 bases left in between. From germline, CDR1 is SEHNR and CDR2 FQNEAQ (reference sequence). The TCR was taken from a man aged 50 to 59 with active COVID-19. Sequenced input: peripheral blood. The chain uses TRBV7-9 and TRBJ1-2; unclear D gene. The CDR3 region is CASSSLRVAGLYGYTF. Here the CDR3 DNA reads TGTGCCAGCAGCTCCCTCCGCGTGGCAGGCCTCTATGGCTACACCTTC.